The entry that follows covers one TCR beta chain sequence. As yet, its antigen is unknown. Sequencing used immunoSEQ multiplex PCR; TCRdb keeps in-frame clones, though not all of them. The sample carries around 91,000 clones, roughly 89% recorded once. The data were taken from a study of OX40 agonist ivuxolimab in advanced cancers. Study context: Partial responses were seen in three patients, one with hepatocellular carcinoma and two with cutaneous melanoma.

From germline, CDR1 is MNHNS and CDR2 SASEGT. The CDR3 runs to 12 residues. Trimming removed 6 bases from V and 2 bases from J, with 6 bases in between. Study results and caveats: At 0.1 to 3.0 mg/kg and by week 6, CD4+ and CD8+ T cells in the blood had expanded clonally.

This specimen consisted of CD4+ or CD8+ T cells sorted from blood, obtained in a trial of the OX40 agonist ivuxolimab. This receptor was obtained from an adult with an advanced solid tumor such as melanoma, head and neck, liver or kidney cancer. The chain recombines TRBV6-1 with TRBJ2-3; D is undetermined. For the CDR3, the DNA is TGTGCCAGCAGCAGAAACACAGATACGCAGTATTTT. Translation gives CASSRNTDTQYF.